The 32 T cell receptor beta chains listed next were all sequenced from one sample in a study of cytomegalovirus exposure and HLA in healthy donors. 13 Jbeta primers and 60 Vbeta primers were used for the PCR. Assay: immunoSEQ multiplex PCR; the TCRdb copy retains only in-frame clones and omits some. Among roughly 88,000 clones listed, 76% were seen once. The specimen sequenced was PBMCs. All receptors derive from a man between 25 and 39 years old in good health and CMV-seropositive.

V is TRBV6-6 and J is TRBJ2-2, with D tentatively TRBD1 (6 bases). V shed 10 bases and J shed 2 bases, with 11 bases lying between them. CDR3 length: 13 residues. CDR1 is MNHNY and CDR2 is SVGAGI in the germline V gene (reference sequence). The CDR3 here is CAIAGTNTGELFF. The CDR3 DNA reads TGTGCCATAGCCGGGACAAACACCGGGGAGCTGTTTTTT.

The CDR3 nucleotides read TGTGCCACCAGCAGAGATCGGAGCGAGCAGTTCTTC. Amino acids: CATSRDRSEQFF. The V call is TRBV15, the J call TRBJ2-1; D unclear. The germline V gene has CDR1 LNHNV and CDR2 YYDKDF (reference sequence). Trimming pared 0 bases from V and 10 bases from J, leaving 7 bases between. CDR3 length: 12 residues.

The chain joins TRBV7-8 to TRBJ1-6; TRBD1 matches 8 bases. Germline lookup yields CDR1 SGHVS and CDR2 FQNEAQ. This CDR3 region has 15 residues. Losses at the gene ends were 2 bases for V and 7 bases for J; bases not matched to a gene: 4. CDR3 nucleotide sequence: TGTGCCAGCAGCTTATCTCGGGACAGGAATTCACCCCTCCACTTT. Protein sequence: CASSLSRDRNSPLHF.

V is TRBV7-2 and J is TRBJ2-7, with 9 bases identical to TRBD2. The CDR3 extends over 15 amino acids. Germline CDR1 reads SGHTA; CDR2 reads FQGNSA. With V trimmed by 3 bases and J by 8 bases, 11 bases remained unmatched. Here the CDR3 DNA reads TGTGCCAGCAGCTTCGAGCGGGGGGCCCTAAGCCAGCAGTACGTC. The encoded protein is CASSFERGALSQQYV.

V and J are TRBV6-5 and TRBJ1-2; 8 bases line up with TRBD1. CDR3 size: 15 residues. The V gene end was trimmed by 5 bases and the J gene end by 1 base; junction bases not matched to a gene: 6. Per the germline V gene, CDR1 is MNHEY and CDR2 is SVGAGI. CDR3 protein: CASSGGTGGNYGYTF. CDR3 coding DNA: TGTGCCAGCAGTGGGGGCACAGGGGGTAACTATGGCTACACCTTC.

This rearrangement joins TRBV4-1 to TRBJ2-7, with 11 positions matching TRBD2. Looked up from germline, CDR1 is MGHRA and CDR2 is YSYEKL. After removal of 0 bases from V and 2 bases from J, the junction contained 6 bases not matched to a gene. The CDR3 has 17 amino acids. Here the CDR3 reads CASSQDRGSGRAYEQYF. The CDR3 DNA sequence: TGCGCCAGCAGCCAAGATCGTGGTAGCGGGAGGGCCTACGAGCAGTACTTC.

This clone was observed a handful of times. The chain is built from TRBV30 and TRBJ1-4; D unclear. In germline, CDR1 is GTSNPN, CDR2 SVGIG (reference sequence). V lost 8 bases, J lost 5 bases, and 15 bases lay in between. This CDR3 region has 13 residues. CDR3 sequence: CAGSGHMNEKLFF. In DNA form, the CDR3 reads TGTGCCGGCAGCGGCCATATGAATGAAAAACTGTTTTTT.

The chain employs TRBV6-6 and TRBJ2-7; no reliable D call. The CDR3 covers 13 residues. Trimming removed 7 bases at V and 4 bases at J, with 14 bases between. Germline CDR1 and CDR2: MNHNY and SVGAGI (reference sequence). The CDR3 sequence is CASTQVSRYEQYF. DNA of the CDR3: TGTGCCAGCACTCAAGTCTCGAGGTACGAGCAGTACTTC.

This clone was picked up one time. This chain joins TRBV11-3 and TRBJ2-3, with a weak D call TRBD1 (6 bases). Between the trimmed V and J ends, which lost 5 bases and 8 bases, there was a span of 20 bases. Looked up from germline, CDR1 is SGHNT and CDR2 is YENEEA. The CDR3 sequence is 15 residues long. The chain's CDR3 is CASSHTGTSLGTQYF. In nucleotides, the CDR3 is TGTGCCAGCAGCCATACCGGGACATCTCTTGGTACGCAGTATTTT.

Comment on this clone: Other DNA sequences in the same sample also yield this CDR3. The CDR3 DNA follows: TGTGCCAGCTCACTATACAGGGAGAACACTGAAGCTTTCTTT. This gives the protein CASSLYRENTEAFF. The J gene is TRBJ1-1, the V gene TRBV18; possible D gene TRBD1, 6 bases. Germline V lookup: CDR1 KGHSH, CDR2 LQKENI. This CDR3 is 14 amino acids long. The V end lost 4 bases, the J end lost 1 base, and 10 bases lay between the germline ends.

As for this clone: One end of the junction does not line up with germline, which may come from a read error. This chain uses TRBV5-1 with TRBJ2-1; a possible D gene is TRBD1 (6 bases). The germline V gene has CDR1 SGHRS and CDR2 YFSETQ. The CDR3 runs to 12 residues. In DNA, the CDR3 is TGCGCCAGCAGCTTGAACAGGGCCATTCCGGTCTTC. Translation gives CASSLNRAIPVF.

The CDR3: CASSDWRGLAGVNEQFF. For the CDR3, the DNA is TGTGCCAGTAGTGACTGGAGGGGACTAGCGGGAGTAAATGAGCAGTTCTTC. V is TRBV19 and J is TRBJ2-1; TRBD2 matches 14 bases. CDR1 LNHDA and CDR2 SQIVND come from the germline V gene (reference sequence). Trimming took 5 bases from V and 7 from J; bases not matched to a gene: 10. This CDR3 spans 17 amino acids.

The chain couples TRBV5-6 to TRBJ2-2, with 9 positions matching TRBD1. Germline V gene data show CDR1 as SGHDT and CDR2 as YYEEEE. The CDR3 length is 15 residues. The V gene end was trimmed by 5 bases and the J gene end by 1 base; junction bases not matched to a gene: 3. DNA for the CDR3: TGTGCCAGCAGGGGGACAGGGAGGAACACCGGGGAGCTGTTTTTT. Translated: CASRGTGRNTGELFF.

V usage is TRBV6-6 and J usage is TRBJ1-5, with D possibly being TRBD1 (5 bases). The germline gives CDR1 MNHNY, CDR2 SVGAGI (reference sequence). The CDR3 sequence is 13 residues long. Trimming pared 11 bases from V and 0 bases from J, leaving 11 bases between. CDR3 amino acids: CASGLYSNQPQHF. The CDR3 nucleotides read TGTGCCTCAGGGCTGTATAGCAATCAGCCCCAGCATTTT.

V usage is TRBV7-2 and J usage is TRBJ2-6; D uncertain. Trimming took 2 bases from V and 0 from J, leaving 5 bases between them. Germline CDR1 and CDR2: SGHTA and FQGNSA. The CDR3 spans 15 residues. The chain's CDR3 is CASSLSVSGANVLTF. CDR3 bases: TGTGCCAGCAGCTTATCAGTCTCTGGGGCCAACGTCCTGACTTTC.

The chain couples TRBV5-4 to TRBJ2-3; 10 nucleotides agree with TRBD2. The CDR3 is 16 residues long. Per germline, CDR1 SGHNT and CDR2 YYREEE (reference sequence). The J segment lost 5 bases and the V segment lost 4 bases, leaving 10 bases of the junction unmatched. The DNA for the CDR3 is TGTGCCAGCAGCACCCCACAGCGGGGGGGCATAGATACGCAGTATTTT. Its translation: CASSTPQRGGIDTQYF.

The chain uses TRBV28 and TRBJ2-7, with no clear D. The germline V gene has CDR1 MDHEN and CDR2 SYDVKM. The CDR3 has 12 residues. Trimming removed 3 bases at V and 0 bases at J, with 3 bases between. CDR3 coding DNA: TGTGCCAGCAGTTTCAACTCCTACGAGCAGTACTTC. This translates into CASSFNSYEQYF.

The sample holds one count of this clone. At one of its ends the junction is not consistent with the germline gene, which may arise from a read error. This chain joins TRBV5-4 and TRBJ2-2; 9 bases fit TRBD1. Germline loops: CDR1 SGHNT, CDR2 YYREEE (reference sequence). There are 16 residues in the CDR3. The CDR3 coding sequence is TGTACCAGCAGCTCCGGGACAGGGCCGGGCACCGGGGAGCTGTTTTTT. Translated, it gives CTSSSGTGPGTGELFF.

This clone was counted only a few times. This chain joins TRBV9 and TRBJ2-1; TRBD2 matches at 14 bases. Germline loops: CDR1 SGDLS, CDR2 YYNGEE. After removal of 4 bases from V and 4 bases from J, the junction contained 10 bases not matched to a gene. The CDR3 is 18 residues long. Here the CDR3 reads CASSPRLAGGPAYNEQFF. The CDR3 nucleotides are TGTGCCAGCAGCCCCCGACTAGCGGGAGGGCCAGCGTACAATGAGCAGTTCTTC. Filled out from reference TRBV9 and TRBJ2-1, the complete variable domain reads DSGVTQTPKHLITATGQRVTLRCSPRSGDLSVYWYQQSLDQGLQFLIQYYNGEERAKGNILERFSAQQFPDLHSELNLSSLELGDSALYFCASSPRLAGGPAYNEQFFGPGTRLTVL.

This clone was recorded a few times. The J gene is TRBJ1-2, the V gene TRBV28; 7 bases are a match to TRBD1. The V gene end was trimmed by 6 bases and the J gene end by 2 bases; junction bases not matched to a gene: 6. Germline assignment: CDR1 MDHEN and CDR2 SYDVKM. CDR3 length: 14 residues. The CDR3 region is CASSLQDRNYGYTF. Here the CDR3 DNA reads TGTGCCAGCAGCTTACAGGACAGGAACTATGGCTACACCTTC.

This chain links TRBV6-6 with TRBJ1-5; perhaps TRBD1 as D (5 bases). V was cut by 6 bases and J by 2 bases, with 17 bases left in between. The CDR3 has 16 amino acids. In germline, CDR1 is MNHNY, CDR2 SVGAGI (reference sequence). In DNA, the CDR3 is TGTGCCAGCAGCAACCCAAGGGGTGAGGGCAATCAGCCCCAGCATTTT. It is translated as CASSNPRGEGNQPQHF.

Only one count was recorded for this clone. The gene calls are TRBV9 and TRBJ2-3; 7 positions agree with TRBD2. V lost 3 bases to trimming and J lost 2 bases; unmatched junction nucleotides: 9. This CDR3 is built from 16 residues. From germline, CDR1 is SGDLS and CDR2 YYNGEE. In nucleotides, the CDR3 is TGTGCCAGCAGCGAAGGGAGGGACCTAGTCACAGATACGCAGTATTTT. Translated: CASSEGRDLVTDTQYF.

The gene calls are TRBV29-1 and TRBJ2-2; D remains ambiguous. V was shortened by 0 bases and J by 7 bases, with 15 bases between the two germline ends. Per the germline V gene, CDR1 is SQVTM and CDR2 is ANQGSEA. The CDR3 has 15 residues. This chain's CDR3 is CSVEDPVGSGGELFF. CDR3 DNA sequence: TGCAGCGTTGAAGATCCGGTGGGTTCGGGCGGGGAGCTGTTTTTT.

This CDR3 reads CASRLRHRGRTGELFF. CDR3 DNA sequence: TGTGCAAGTCGCTTAAGACACAGGGGGCGCACCGGGGAGCTGTTTTTT. V is TRBV12-2 and J is TRBJ2-2; no DNA check was done on the table's D call, TRBD1. TRBV12-2 is flagged as a pseudogene. The CDR3 is 16 residues long.

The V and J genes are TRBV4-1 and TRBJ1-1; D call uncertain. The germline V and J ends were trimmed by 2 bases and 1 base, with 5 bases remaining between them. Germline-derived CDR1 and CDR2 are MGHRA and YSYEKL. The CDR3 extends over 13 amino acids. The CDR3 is CASSQPGNTEAFF. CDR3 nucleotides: TGCGCCAGCAGCCAACCAGGGAACACTGAAGCTTTCTTT.

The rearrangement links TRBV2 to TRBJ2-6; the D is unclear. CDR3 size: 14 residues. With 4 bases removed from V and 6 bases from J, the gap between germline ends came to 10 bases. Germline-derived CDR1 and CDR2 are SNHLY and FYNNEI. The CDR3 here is CASSAQWKANVLTF. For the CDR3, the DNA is TGTGCCAGCAGTGCACAGTGGAAGGCCAACGTCCTGACTTTC. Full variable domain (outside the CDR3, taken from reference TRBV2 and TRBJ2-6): EPEVTQTPSHQVTQMGQEVILRCVPISNHLYFYWYRQILGQKVEFLVSFYNNEISEKSEIFDDQFSVERPDGSNFTLKIRSTKLEDSAMYFCASSAQWKANVLTFGAGSRLTVL.

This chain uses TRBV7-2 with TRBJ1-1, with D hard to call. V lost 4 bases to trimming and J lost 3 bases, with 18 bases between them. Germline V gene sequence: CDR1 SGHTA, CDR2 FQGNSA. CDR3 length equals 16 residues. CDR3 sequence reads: CASSSKSGILDTEAFF. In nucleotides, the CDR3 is TGTGCCAGCAGCTCTAAAAGCGGGATCCTAGACACTGAAGCTTTCTTT.

CDR3 loop: CASSVGGLNIQYF. CDR3 DNA: TGTGCCAGCAGCGTAGGAGGGCTAAACATTCAGTACTTC. The chain uses TRBV9 and TRBJ2-4, with a possible D match to TRBD2 (5 bases). Trimming left V 0 bases short and J 6 bases short, with 7 bases between. The CDR3 is 13 residues long. From germline, CDR1 is SGDLS and CDR2 YYNGEE.

CDR3 in amino acids: CASRGTLAAAYEQYF. The CDR3 DNA is TGTGCCAGCAGGGGGACACTAGCGGCCGCCTACGAGCAGTACTTC. V and J are TRBV6-4 and TRBJ2-7; 8 positions match TRBD2. This CDR3 contains 15 residues. Germline V gene sequence: CDR1 MRHNA, CDR2 SNTAGT. J lost 2 bases, V lost 6 bases, and 9 bases had no gene match.

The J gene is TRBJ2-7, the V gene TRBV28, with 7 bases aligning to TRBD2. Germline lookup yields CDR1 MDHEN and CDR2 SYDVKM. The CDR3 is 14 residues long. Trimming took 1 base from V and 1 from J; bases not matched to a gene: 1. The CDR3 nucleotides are TGTGCCAGCAGTTTATCCGGGGGGTCCTACGAGCAGTACTTC. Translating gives CASSLSGGSYEQYF.

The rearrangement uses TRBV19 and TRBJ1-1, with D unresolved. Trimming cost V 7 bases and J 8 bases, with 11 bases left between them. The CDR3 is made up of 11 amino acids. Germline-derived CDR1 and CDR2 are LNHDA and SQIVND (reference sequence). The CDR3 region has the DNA TGTGCCAGTATAGACCGAGGGGAAGCTTTCTTT. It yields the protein CASIDRGEAFF.

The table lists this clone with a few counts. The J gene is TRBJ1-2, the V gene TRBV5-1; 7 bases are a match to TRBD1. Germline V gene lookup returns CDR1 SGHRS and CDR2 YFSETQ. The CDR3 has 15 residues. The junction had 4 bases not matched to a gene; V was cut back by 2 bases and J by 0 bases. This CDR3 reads CASSLTGAANYGYTF. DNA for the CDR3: TGCGCCAGCAGCTTAACAGGGGCGGCTAACTATGGCTACACCTTC.